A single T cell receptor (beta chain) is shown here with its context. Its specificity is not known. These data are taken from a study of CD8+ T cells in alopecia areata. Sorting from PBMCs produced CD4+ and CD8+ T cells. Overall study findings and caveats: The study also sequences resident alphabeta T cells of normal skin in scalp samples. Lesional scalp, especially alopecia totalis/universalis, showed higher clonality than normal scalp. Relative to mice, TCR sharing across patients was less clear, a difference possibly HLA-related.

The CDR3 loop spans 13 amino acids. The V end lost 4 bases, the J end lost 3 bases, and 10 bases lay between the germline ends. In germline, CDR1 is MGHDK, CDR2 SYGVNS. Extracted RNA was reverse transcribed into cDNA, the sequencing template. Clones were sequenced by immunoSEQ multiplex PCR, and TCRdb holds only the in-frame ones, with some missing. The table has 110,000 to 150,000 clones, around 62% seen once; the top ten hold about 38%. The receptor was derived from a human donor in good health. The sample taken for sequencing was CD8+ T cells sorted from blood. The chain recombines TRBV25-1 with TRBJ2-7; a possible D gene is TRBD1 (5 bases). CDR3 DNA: TGTGCCAGCAGTGTAGGGGTGGGCTACGAGCAGTACTTC. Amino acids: CASSVGVGYEQYF.